The rows below give T cell receptor beta chains drawn from one sample of a study of blood T cell repertoires in COVID-19. The repertoire was sequenced with immunoSEQ multiplex PCR; TCRdb's copy has only in-frame clones and lacks some. The table shows about 300,000 clones, with around nine tenths occurring only once. The source material was PBMCs or T cells enriched from blood (not recorded which). All receptors derive from a woman in her forties or fifties who had been exposed to COVID-19. The CDR3 runs from the conserved cysteine through the conserved F or W. The order of the fields is V gene, CDR3 protein.

v_gene: TRBV28
CDR3aa: CASSLQSVNTEAFF

v_gene: TRBV28
CDR3aa: CASSRGQAKVGLAKNIQYF

v_gene: TRBV2
CDR3aa: CASSERGIANSPLHF

v_gene: TRBV24-1
CDR3aa: CATSDLRPQERETQYF

v_gene: TRBV19
CDR3aa: CASSIFLANSPLHF

v_gene: TRBV6-5
CDR3aa: CASSSTGPRSEQYF

v_gene: TRBV5-1
CDR3aa: CASSLGDTSYGYTF

v_gene: TRBV25-1
CDR3aa: CASRRKDGYTF

v_gene: TRBV5-1
CDR3aa: CASSPPTGTGVSGELFF

v_gene: TRBV19
CDR3aa: CASSALSTDTQYF

v_gene: TRBV12-3/TRBV12-4
CDR3aa: CASSRGQGGPQHF

v_gene: TRBV5-1
CDR3aa: CASSSPGQVSVLSTDTQYF

v_gene: TRBV27
CDR3aa: CASTKLGGNSGANVLTF

v_gene: TRBV19
CDR3aa: CASSNTPQGNTIYF

v_gene: TRBV7-9
CDR3aa: CASSRTASGGPSYEQYF

v_gene: TRBV29-1
CDR3aa: CSVEDQGHGYGYTF

v_gene: TRBV28
CDR3aa: CASTLPGTGIHEKLFF

v_gene: TRBV7-2
CDR3aa: CASSLVSRDRGHGYTF

v_gene: TRBV6-5
CDR3aa: CASSTRYTEAFF

v_gene: TRBV5-6
CDR3aa: CASSPVSGNTIYF

v_gene: TRBV6-5
CDR3aa: CASSYSRGGVDGYTF

v_gene: TRBV4-1
CDR3aa: CASSRGPESDTQYF

v_gene: TRBV30
CDR3aa: CAWSVSRGRETQYF

v_gene: TRBV18
CDR3aa: CASSPGQGANQPQHF

v_gene: TRBV5-4
CDR3aa: CASSLQNTDTQYF

v_gene: TRBV25-1
CDR3aa: CASSVSPSTEAFF

v_gene: TRBV7-8
CDR3aa: CASSSPQEWEKLFF

v_gene: TRBV7-6
CDR3aa: CASSQGLAGGFATQYF

v_gene: TRBV5-1
CDR3aa: CASASHLRQYEQYF

v_gene: TRBV12-3/TRBV12-4
CDR3aa: CASSLQGYYGYTF

v_gene: TRBV6-5
CDR3aa: CASTGNTIYF

v_gene: TRBV7-6
CDR3aa: CASSRNQGQGTYEQYF

v_gene: TRBV4-1
CDR3aa: CASSQGWAAINEKLFF

v_gene: TRBV20-1
CDR3aa: CSARDGGRAFF

v_gene: TRBV4-1
CDR3aa: CASSPGGTGNYGYTF

v_gene: TRBV19
CDR3aa: CASSQGAPDTQYF

v_gene: TRBV19
CDR3aa: CASSWDRGYEQYF

v_gene: TRBV19
CDR3aa: CASRRTGNNQPQHF

v_gene: TRBV6-5
CDR3aa: CASTGQGDGYTF

v_gene: TRBV5-5
CDR3aa: CASSYPDREPQHF

v_gene: TRBV3-1/TRBV3-2
CDR3aa: CASSQDGRRLYF

v_gene: TRBV5-1
CDR3aa: CASSPGHPNTGELFF

v_gene: TRBV29-1
CDR3aa: CSVDIMGQGSEAFF

v_gene: TRBV6-5
CDR3aa: CASSLGVPTAFF

v_gene: TRBV30
CDR3aa: CAWSMGPYQPQHF

v_gene: TRBV15
CDR3aa: CATSRVTGSEQYF

v_gene: TRBV20-1
CDR3aa: CSASSRDNVLTF

v_gene: TRBV19
CDR3aa: CASSIGANNEQFF

v_gene: TRBV24-1
CDR3aa: CATSGPQGSGANVLTF

v_gene: TRBV12-3/TRBV12-4
CDR3aa: CASSFFGDEQFF

v_gene: TRBV19
CDR3aa: CASSIRGTGSYEQYF

v_gene: TRBV7-2
CDR3aa: CASSPRTASYEQYF

v_gene: TRBV27
CDR3aa: CASSLKGVGSYEQYF

v_gene: TRBV19
CDR3aa: CASSIVPGSSGNTIYF

v_gene: TRBV30
CDR3aa: CAWGRGDTIYF

v_gene: TRBV3-1/TRBV3-2
CDR3aa: CASSQEDTGIWETQYF

v_gene: TRBV5-1
CDR3aa: CASSLEGALSYEQYF